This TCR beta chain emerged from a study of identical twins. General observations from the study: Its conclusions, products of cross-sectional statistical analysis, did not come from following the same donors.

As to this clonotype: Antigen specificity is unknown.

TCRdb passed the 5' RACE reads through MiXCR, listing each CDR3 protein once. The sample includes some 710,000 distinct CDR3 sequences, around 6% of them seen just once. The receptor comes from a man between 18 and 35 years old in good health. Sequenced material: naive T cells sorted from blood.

The CDR3 spells CASSIGNSPLHF. The CDR3 DNA reads TGCGCCAGCAGCATAGGGAATTCACCCCTCCACTTT. This chain joins TRBV5-1 and TRBJ1-6; D call uncertain. V lost 4 bases and J 7 bases, leaving 6 bases between the germline ends. The germline V gene encodes CDR1 SGHRS and CDR2 YFSETQ. This CDR3 contains 12 residues.